The present entry profiles one T cell receptor beta chain with its context. This entry is derived from a study of blood T cell repertoires in COVID-19. Study as a whole: Spain, Italy and the United States supplied samples that represented acute and convalescent COVID-19. In each case, the material was cDNA or gDNA derived from T cells, B-cell-depleted T cells, or PBMCs.

In the study's own analysis: Amplification from reference gene primers served as the basis for estimated nucleated cell counts. The assay was immunoSEQ multiplex PCR, and TCRdb's table has in-frame clones only and misses some. The V and J calls and clone size are taken from that table; D and trimming were inferred from the DNA. The data contain 150,000 to 180,000 clones, 80% to 90% of them singletons. This CDR3 has 17 residues. Germline assignment: CDR1 KGHDR and CDR2 SFDVKD. Trimming pared 5 bases from V and 4 bases from J, leaving 17 bases between. This TCR was recovered from a woman in her 40s with acute or convalescent COVID-19. The sequenced sample was peripheral blood. This rearrangement joins TRBV24-1 to TRBJ2-6; D is possibly TRBD2 (7 bases). The chain's CDR3 is CATSVGGGFPGANVLTF. The CDR3 DNA reads TGTGCCACCAGTGTAGGGGGGGGATTCCCCGGGGCCAACGTCCTGACTTTC.